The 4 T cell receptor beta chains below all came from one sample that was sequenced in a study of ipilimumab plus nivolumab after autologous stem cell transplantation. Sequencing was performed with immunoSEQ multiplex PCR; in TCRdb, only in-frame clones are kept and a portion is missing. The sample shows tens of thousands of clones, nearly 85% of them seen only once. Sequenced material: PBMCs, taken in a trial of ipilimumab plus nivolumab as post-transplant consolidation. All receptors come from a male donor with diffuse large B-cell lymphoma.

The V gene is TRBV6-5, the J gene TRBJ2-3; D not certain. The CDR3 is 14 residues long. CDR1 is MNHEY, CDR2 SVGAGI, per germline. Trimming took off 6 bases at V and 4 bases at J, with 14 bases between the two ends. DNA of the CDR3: TGTGCCAGCAGATATACCCCATGGTCAGATACGCAGTATTTT. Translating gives CASRYTPWSDTQYF.

CDR3 nucleotide sequence: TGCGCCAGCAGCCAAGAATCCCCAGCGGTGTCCCGTGCTAACTATGGCTACACCTTC. Translating it yields CASSQESPAVSRANYGYTF. This chain connects TRBV4-1 to TRBJ1-2; no definite D call. The V gene's germline CDR1 is MGHRA and CDR2 YSYEKL. Trimming took 0 bases from V and 0 from J, leaving 20 bases between them. This CDR3 has 19 amino acids.

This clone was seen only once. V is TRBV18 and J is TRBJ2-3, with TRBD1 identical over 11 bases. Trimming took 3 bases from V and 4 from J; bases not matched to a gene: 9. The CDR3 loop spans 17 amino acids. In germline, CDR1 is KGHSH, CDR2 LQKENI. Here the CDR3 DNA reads TGTGCCAGCTCACCGACGGACAGGGGGCGAGGTTCAGATACGCAGTATTTT. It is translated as CASSPTDRGRGSDTQYF.

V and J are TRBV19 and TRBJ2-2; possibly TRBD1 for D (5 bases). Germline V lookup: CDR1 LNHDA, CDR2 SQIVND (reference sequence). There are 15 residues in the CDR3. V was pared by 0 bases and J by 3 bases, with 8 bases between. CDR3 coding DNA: TGTGCCAGTAGTATAGAACAGGAGTACACCGGGGAGCTGTTTTTT. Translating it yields CASSIEQEYTGELFF.